The 9 T cell receptor beta chains below come from one sample, sequenced in a study of shared clonotypes between healthy human individuals (dated by TCRdb to about 2020). Receptor libraries were prepared by the immunoSEQ multiplex PCR assay. This immuneACCESS table, as held by TCRdb, lists in-frame sequences with V and J called but not all clones. Of the missing ones, under half trace to an unresolved V gene in checked studies; the others have no known cause. The sample table shows roughly 1,500,000 clones, and roughly 98% are seen once. Roughly 0.42% of the sample goes to the ten largest clones. The material sequenced was naive CD4+ T cells sorted from blood. The cell subset or site label on this specimen signifies: CD45RA+ positively selected. All receptors come from a man aged 25 to 45 in good health.

The sample holds one count of this clone. The chain carries TRBV5-1 and TRBJ2-1; 9 bases fit TRBD2. CDR1 and CDR2 (germline): SGHRS, YFSETQ. There are 15 residues in the CDR3. The ends lost 2 bases at V and 3 bases at J; junction bases unmatched: 3. The CDR3 loop reads CASSFIAGVYNEQFF. CDR3 DNA: TGCGCCAGCAGCTTTATAGCGGGAGTCTACAATGAGCAGTTCTTC.

With respect to this clone: Other nucleotide sequences in the sample specify the same CDR3. The J gene is TRBJ2-7, the V gene TRBV29-1; 8 bases fit TRBD2. Germline loops: CDR1 SQVTM, CDR2 ANQGSEA. V dropped 3 bases and J dropped 4; count of bases not matched to a gene: 5. This CDR3 is 13 amino acids long. Here the CDR3 reads CSVEVLAGYEQYF. The CDR3, as DNA: TGCAGCGTTGAGGTGCTAGCGGGTTACGAGCAGTACTTC.

The chain recombines TRBV27 with TRBJ1-2; D call uncertain. The CDR3 has 14 residues. CDR1 and CDR2 (germline): MNHEY, SMNVEV (reference sequence). The germline V and J ends were trimmed by 0 bases and 4 bases, with 9 bases remaining between them. DNA for the CDR3: TGTGCCAGCAGTTTATCCCCAGTGATCTATGGCTACACCTTC. Translating gives CASSLSPVIYGYTF.

The chain combines TRBV4-2 with TRBJ2-5; D unresolved. The CDR3 has 15 amino acids. In germline, CDR1 is LGHNA, CDR2 YNFKEQ. The V end was cut by 1 base, the J end by 3 bases, with 12 bases between. For the CDR3, the DNA is TGTGCCAGCAGCCAAGTTCCTCGCGGTGAAGAGACCCAGTACTTC. Its translation is CASSQVPRGEETQYF.

The chain recombines TRBV11-3 with TRBJ2-1; D remains ambiguous. The V gene lost 3 bases and the J gene lost 7 bases, with 7 bases spanning the gap. Germline CDR1 and CDR2: SGHNT and YENEEA. This CDR3 is built from 12 residues. The CDR3 coding sequence is TGTGCCAGCAGCTTGTCTCATAATGAGCAGTTCTTC. Its protein product is CASSLSHNEQFF.

The chain has TRBV10-1 and TRBJ2-1, with D unclear. V was clipped by 6 bases and J by 0 bases, with 6 bases between them. Germline V lookup: CDR1 WNHNN, CDR2 SYGVQD (reference sequence). CDR3 length equals 13 residues. The CDR3 DNA reads TGCGCCAGCAGAAATAACTCCTACAATGAGCAGTTCTTC. Protein product: CASRNNSYNEQFF.

V and J are TRBV9 and TRBJ2-3; TRBD2 agrees at 13 bases. Germline V gives CDR1 SGDLS, CDR2 YYNGEE. This CDR3 spans 18 amino acids. V dropped 0 bases and J dropped 3; count of bases not matched to a gene: 7. The CDR3 protein is CASSVDLRTSGGTDTQYF. CDR3 nucleotide sequence: TGTGCCAGCAGCGTAGATCTCCGGACTAGCGGGGGTACAGATACGCAGTATTTT.

This rearrangement joins TRBV7-2 to TRBJ2-4; 7 bases align to TRBD1. With V trimmed by 5 bases and J by 10 bases, 8 bases remained unmatched. This CDR3 region has 13 residues. CDR1 is SGHTA, CDR2 FQGNSA, per germline. The CDR3 DNA reads TGTGCCAGCAGCCCAAAGCACAGGGGTATTCAGTACTTC. As protein: CASSPKHRGIQYF.

The gene calls are TRBV19 and TRBJ2-2, with unresolved D. V shed 2 bases and J shed 4 bases, with 17 bases lying between them. The CDR3 is 17 amino acids. The V gene's germline CDR1 is LNHDA and CDR2 SQIVND (reference sequence). In DNA, the CDR3 is TGTGCCAGTAGTATAATTGGGGTAGGCCTAGGCACCGGGGAGCTGTTTTTT. It is translated as CASSIIGVGLGTGELFF.